Presented here are 16 T cell receptor beta chains from one specimen sequenced in a study of T cell clones after liver transplantation. Some clones are missing from TCRdb's copy, which holds only in-frame ones; the method was immunoSEQ multiplex PCR. The data show some 80,000 clones, roughly 80% seen once. Sequencing was performed on CD4+ T cells from blood, taken less than 50 months after liver transplant. These receptors originate from a human patient who received a liver transplant. The graft donor may account for some of the T cells.

J is TRBJ2-1 and V is TRBV7-3, with TRBD1 as a possible D gene (6 bases). The germline V gene encodes CDR1 SGHTA and CDR2 FQGTGA. The CDR3 loop spans 13 amino acids. The ends were cut back, 2 bases at V and 5 bases at J, with 7 bases in the middle. This CDR3 reads CASSLGTNNEQFF. The CDR3 bases are TGTGCCAGCAGCTTAGGGACAAACAATGAGCAGTTCTTC. Drawing the rest from reference TRBV7-3 and TRBJ2-1, the complete variable domain is GAGVSQTPSNKVTEKGKYVELRCDPISGHTALYWYRQSLGQGPEFLIYFQGTGAADDSGLPNDRFFAVRPEGSVSTLKIQRTERGDSAVYLCASSLGTNNEQFFGPGTRLTVL.

The chain combines TRBV19 with TRBJ1-5; 7 bases are a match to TRBD1. With 3 bases clipped from V and 4 bases from J, the junction kept 3 bases outside the gene matches. CDR3 length: 14 amino acids. The germline gives CDR1 LNHDA, CDR2 SQIVND (reference sequence). The CDR3 DNA reads as TGTGCCAGTAGTATCGGGGACAGAAATCAGCCCCAGCATTTT. It codes for CASSIGDRNQPQHF.

The chain joins TRBV7-3 to TRBJ2-1; D not certain. Germline V gene data show CDR1 as SGHTA and CDR2 as FQGTGA. This CDR3 has 11 residues. Trimming left V 5 bases short and J 5 bases short, with 4 bases between. The CDR3: CASSPDNEQFF. The CDR3 DNA sequence: TGTGCCAGCAGCCCCGACAATGAGCAGTTCTTC.

CDR3 sequence: CATSRGLAGTDTQYF. Here the CDR3 DNA reads TGTGCCACCAGCAGAGGACTAGCGGGCACAGATACGCAGTATTTT. The rearrangement joins TRBV15 to TRBJ2-3; 9 bases are shared with TRBD2. Trimming cost V 1 base and J 1 base; bases outside gene matches: 0. Germline CDR1 LNHNV, CDR2 YYDKDF (reference sequence). CDR3 size: 15 residues.

The chain joins TRBV18 to TRBJ2-4, with TRBD2 matching 8 bases. The V and J ends lost 3 bases and 3 bases, in that order; junction bases with no gene match: 16. Germline values: CDR1 KGHSH, CDR2 LQKENI. This CDR3 region has 19 residues. CDR3 bases: TGTGCCAGCTCACCCATGACTAGCGCAACAAGTTGGGGCAAAAACATTCAGTACTTC. Translated: CASSPMTSATSWGKNIQYF.

This clone was counted once. J is TRBJ2-5 and V is TRBV7-2; a weak D match, TRBD2 (7 bases). The CDR3 loop spans 15 amino acids. Germline CDR1 and CDR2: SGHTA and FQGNSA. V gave up 6 bases and J gave up 5 bases, with 19 bases separating them. Here the CDR3 DNA reads TGTGCCAGCAGGTCCATGGGGGGGGCGGCCGAGACCCAGTACTTC. Protein product: CASRSMGGAAETQYF. The entire variable domain, with the rest obtained from reference TRBV7-2 and TRBJ2-5, is as follows: GAGVSQSPSNKVTEKGKDVELRCDPISGHTALYWYRQSLGQGLEFLIYFQGNSAPDKSGLPSDRFSAERTGGSVSTLTIQRTQQEDSAVYLCASRSMGGAAETQYFGPGTRLLVL.

This rearrangement joins TRBV6-6 to TRBJ2-3; 8 bases agree with TRBD2. The CDR3 length is 14 residues. V lost 7 bases to trimming and J lost 7 bases; unmatched junction nucleotides: 10. The germline gives CDR1 MNHNY, CDR2 SVGAGI (reference sequence). The CDR3 sequence is CASTTGGRANTQYF. The CDR3 nucleotides read TGTGCCAGCACCACGGGGGGGAGGGCGAATACGCAGTATTTT.

The rearrangement links TRBV9 to TRBJ2-3; 12 bases fit TRBD2. The CDR3 extends over 16 amino acids. CDR1 and CDR2 from the germline V gene are SGDLS and YYNGEE. Losses at the gene ends were 4 bases for V and 3 bases for J; bases not matched to a gene: 6. The CDR3 sequence: CASSLGTSGWTDTQYF. CDR3 sequence (DNA): TGTGCCAGCAGCTTGGGGACTAGCGGGTGGACAGATACGCAGTATTTT. Using reference TRBV9 and TRBJ2-3 for the parts outside the CDR3, the full variable domain is DSGVTQTPKHLITATGQRVTLRCSPRSGDLSVYWYQQSLDQGLQFLIQYYNGEERAKGNILERFSAQQFPDLHSELNLSSLELGDSALYFCASSLGTSGWTDTQYFGPGTRLTVL.

The chain carries TRBV9 and TRBJ2-7; 12 nucleotides agree with TRBD1. The CDR3 totals 14 residues. After removal of 4 bases from V and 5 bases from J, the junction contained 4 bases not matched to a gene. The germline V gene encodes CDR1 SGDLS and CDR2 YYNGEE. The CDR3 is CASSPGQGAHEQYF. DNA for the CDR3: TGTGCCAGCAGCCCGGGACAGGGGGCCCACGAGCAGTACTTC. The complete variable domain, with remaining parts taken from reference TRBV9 and TRBJ2-7, reads DSGVTQTPKHLITATGQRVTLRCSPRSGDLSVYWYQQSLDQGLQFLIQYYNGEERAKGNILERFSAQQFPDLHSELNLSSLELGDSALYFCASSPGQGAHEQYFGPGTRLTVT.

The J gene is TRBJ1-4, the V gene TRBV28; the match to TRBD1 covers 9 bases. The V segment lost 5 bases and the J segment 7 bases; nucleotides outside the gene matches: 5. The CDR3 contains 14 residues. The germline V gene encodes CDR1 MDHEN and CDR2 SYDVKM. CDR3 DNA: TGTGCCAGCAGTCTTGGACAGGGGATTGAAAAACTGTTTTTT. Residues: CASSLGQGIEKLFF.

The chain uses TRBV7-2 and TRBJ1-3, with D tentatively TRBD1 (5 bases). The germline V gene has CDR1 SGHTA and CDR2 FQGNSA. The CDR3 runs 15 residues. V was cut by 0 bases and J by 11 bases, with 17 bases left in between. CDR3 loop: CASSLAGQGPSPIYF. CDR3 nucleotides: TGTGCCAGCAGCTTAGCAGGGCAGGGACCCTCTCCCATATATTTT.

J is TRBJ2-7 and V is TRBV27; D perhaps matches TRBD1 (6 bases). V was shortened by 7 bases and J by 5 bases, with 15 bases between the two germline ends. The CDR3 covers 13 residues. Germline V gene lookup returns CDR1 MNHEY and CDR2 SMNVEV (reference sequence). The CDR3 protein is CASKRTADHEQYF. CDR3 nucleotides: TGTGCCAGCAAAAGGACAGCTGACCACGAGCAGTACTTC.

The chain recombines TRBV10-3 with TRBJ2-3; TRBD2 agrees at 8 bases. J was trimmed by 2 bases and V by 3 bases; bases with no gene match: 1. Looked up from germline, CDR1 is ENHRY and CDR2 is SYGVKD. The CDR3 runs 14 residues. In DNA, the CDR3 is TGTGCCATCAGTGAAGCGGGAGACACAGATACGCAGTATTTT. Encoded protein: CAISEAGDTDTQYF.

The J gene is TRBJ2-1, the V gene TRBV7-2; D is possibly TRBD2 (5 bases). V was trimmed by 5 bases and J by 6 bases, leaving 14 bases between them. The CDR3 sequence is 14 residues long. Germline CDR1 is SGHTA and CDR2 is FQGNSA. Here the CDR3 reads CASSGLFTANEQFF. CDR3 in DNA: TGTGCCAGCAGCGGACTCTTCACCGCCAATGAGCAGTTCTTC.

The chain recombines TRBV7-2 with TRBJ2-1; D might be TRBD1 (5 bases). Germline CDR1 is SGHTA and CDR2 is FQGNSA. This CDR3 comprises 13 residues. V gave up 1 base and J gave up 10 bases, with 11 bases separating them. The CDR3 DNA follows: TGTGCCAGCAGCTTAGACAGGAGCAAAGAGCAGTTCTTC. It yields the protein CASSLDRSKEQFF.

The chain employs TRBV5-1 and TRBJ1-2; D gene uncertain. Trimming stripped 4 bases from V and 5 bases from J, with 12 bases between. Germline V CDR1 and CDR2: SGHRS, YFSETQ. This CDR3 region has 13 residues. CDR3 sequence: CASSPVRNYGYTF. The DNA for the CDR3 is TGCGCCAGCAGCCCAGTTAGAAATTATGGCTACACCTTC.